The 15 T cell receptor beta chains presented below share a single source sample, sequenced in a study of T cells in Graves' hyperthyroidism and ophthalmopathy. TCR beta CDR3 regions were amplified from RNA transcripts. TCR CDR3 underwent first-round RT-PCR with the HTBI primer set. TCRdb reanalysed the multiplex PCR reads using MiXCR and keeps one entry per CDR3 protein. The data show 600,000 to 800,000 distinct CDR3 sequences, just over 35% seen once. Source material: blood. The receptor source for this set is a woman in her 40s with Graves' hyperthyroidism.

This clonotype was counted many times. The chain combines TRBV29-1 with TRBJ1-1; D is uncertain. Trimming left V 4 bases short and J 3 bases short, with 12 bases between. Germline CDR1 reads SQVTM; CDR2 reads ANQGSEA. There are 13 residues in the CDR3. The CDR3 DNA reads TGCAGCGTTGCGACGAATGAGGACACTGAAGCTTTCTTT. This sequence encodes CSVATNEDTEAFF.

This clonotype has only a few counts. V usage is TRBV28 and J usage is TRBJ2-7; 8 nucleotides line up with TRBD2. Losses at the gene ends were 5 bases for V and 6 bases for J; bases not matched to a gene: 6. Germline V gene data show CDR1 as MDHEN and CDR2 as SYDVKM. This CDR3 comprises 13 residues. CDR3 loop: CASSSGSPGEQYF. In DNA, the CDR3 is TGTGCCAGCAGTAGCGGGAGCCCTGGCGAGCAGTACTTC.

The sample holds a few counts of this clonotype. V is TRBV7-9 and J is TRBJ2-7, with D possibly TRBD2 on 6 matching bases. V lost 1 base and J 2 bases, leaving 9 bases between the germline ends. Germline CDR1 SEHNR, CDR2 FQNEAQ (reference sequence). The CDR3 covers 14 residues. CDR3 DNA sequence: TGTGCCAGCAGCTTAGAGGAGGGAGCCTACGAGCAGTACTTC. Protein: CASSLEEGAYEQYF.

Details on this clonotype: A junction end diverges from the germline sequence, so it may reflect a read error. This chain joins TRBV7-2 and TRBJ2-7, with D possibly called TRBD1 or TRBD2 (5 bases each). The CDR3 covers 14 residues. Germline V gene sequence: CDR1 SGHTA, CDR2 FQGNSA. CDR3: CASSPGPPGYGQYF. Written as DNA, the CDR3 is TGTGCCAGCAGCCCGGGACCCCCCGGATACGGGCAGTACTTC.

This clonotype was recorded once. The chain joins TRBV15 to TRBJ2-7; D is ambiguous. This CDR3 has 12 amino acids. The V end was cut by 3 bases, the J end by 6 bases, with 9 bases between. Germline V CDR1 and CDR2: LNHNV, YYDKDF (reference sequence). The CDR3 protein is CATSSTGPEQYF. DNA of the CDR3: TGTGCCACCAGCAGCACGGGCCCCGAGCAGTACTTC. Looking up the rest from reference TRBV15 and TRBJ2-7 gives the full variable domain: DAMVIQNPRYQVTQFGKPVTLSCSQTLNHNVMYWYQQKSSQAPKLLFHYYDKDFNNEADTPDNFQSRRPNTSFCFLDIRSPGLGDTAMYLCATSSTGPEQYFGPGTRLTVT.

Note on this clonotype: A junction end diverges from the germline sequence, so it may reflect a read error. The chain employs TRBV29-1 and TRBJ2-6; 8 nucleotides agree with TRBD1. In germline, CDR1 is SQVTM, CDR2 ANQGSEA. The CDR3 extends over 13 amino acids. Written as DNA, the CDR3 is TGCAGCGTCTCCAAAGGGACAGGTATGACTGAAGCTTTC. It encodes CSVSKGTGMTEAF.

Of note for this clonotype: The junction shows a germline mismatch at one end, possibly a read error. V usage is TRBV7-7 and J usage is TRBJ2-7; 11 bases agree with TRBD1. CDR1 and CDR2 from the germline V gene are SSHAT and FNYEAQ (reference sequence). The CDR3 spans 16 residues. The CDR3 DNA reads TGTGCTAGCAGCTTTTCCGGGACAGGGGGTGCTTACGAGCAGTACTTC. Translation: CASSFSGTGGAYEQYF.

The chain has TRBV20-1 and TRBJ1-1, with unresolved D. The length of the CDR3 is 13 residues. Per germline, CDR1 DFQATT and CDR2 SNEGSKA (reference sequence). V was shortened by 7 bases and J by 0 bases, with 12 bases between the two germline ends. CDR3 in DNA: TGCAGTGGCGCGACATATATGAACACTGAAGCTTTCTTT. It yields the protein CSGATYMNTEAFF.

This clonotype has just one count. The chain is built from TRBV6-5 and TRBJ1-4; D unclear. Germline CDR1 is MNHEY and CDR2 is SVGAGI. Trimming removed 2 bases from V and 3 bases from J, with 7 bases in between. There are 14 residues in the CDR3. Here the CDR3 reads CASSYRRSNEKLFF. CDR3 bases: TGTGCCAGCAGTTACAGGAGGTCTAATGAAAAACTGTTTTTT.

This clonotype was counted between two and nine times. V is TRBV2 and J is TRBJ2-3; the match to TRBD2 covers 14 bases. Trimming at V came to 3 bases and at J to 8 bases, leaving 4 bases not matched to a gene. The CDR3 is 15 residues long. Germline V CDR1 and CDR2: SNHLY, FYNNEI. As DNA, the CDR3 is TGTGCCAGCAGTGAGGGACTAGCGGGAGTCGGTACGCAGTATTTT. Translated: CASSEGLAGVGTQYF.

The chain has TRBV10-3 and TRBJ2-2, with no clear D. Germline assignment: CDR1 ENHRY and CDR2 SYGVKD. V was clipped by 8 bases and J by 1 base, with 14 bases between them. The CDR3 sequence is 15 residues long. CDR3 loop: CAILPDNMNTGELFF. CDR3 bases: TGTGCCATCCTCCCTGACAACATGAACACCGGGGAGCTGTTTTTT.

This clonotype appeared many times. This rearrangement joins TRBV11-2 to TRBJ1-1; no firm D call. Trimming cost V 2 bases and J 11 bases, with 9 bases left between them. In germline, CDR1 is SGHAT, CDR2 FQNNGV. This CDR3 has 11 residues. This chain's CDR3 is CASSLTAGAFF. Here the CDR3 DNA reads TGTGCCAGCAGCTTAACGGCCGGTGCTTTCTTT.

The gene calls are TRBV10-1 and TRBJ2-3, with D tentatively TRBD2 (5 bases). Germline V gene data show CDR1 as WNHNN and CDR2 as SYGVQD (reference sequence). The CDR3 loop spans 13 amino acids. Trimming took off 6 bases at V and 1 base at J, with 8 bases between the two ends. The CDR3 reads CASRQAGTDTQYF. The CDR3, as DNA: TGCGCCAGCAGGCAAGCGGGCACAGATACGCAGTATTTT.

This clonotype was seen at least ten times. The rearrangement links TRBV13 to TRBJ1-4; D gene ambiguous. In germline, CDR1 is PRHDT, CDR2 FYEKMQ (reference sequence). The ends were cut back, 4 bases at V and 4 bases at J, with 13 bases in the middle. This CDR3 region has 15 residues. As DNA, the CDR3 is TGTGCCAGCAGCTACCGGACGGGCAATAATGAAAAACTGTTTTTT. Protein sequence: CASSYRTGNNEKLFF.

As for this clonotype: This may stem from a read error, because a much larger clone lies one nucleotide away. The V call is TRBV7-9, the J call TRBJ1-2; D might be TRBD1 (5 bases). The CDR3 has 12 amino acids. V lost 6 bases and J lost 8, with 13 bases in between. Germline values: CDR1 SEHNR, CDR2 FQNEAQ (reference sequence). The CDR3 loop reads CASSWGGGGYTF. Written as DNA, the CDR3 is TGTGCCAGCAGTTGGGGGGGTGGCGGCTACACCTTC.